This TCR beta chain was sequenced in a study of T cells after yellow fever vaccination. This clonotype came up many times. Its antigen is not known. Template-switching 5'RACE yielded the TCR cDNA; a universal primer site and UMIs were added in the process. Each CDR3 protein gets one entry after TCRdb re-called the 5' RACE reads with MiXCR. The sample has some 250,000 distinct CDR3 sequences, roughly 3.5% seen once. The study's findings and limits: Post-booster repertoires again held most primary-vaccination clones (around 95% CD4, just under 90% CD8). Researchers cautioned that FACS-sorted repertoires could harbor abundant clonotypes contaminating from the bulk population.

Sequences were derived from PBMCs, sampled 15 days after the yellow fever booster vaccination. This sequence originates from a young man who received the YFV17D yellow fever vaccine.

As DNA, the CDR3 is TGTGCCACCAGCAGAGATTCAGGGGGCGCCGGGGAGACCCAGTACTTC. Encoded protein: CATSRDSGGAGETQYF. The chain joins TRBV15 to TRBJ2-5; 8 positions agree with TRBD1. This CDR3 contains 16 residues. Trimming at V came to 0 bases and at J to 5 bases, leaving 8 bases not matched to a gene. Germline CDR1 is LNHNV and CDR2 is YYDKDF (reference sequence).